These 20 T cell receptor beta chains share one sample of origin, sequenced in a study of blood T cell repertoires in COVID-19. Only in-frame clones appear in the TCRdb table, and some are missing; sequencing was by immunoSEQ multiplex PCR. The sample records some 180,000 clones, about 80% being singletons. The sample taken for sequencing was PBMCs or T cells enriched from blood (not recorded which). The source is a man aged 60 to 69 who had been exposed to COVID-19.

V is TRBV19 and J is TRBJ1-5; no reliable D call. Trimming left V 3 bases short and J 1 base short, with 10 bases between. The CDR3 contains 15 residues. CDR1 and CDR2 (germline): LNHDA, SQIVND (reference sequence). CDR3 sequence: CASSMRTGSNQPQHF. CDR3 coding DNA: TGTGCCAGTAGTATGCGGACGGGGAGCAATCAGCCCCAGCATTTT.

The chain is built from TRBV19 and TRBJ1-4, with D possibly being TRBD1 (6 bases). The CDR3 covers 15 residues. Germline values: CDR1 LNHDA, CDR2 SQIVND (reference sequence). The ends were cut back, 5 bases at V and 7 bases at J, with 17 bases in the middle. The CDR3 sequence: CASSAPQGRTEKLFF. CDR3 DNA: TGTGCCAGTAGTGCCCCACAGGGAAGGACTGAAAAACTGTTTTTT.

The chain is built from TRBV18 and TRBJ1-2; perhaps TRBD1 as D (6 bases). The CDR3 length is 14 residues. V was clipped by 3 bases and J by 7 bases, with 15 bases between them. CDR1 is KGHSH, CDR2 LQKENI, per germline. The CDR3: CASSPGRGASGYTF. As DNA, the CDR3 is TGTGCCAGCTCACCGGGTCGGGGGGCCTCTGGCTACACCTTC.

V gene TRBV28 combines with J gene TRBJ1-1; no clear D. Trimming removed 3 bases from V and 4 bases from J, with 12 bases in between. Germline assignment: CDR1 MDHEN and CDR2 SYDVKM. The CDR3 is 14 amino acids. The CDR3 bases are TGTGCCAGCAGTTTGGTCCTTTCGGGCACTGAAGCTTTCTTT. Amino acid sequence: CASSLVLSGTEAFF.

The CDR3 reads CASSPQREGVHEQYF. The CDR3 DNA is TGTGCCAGTAGCCCGCAGCGGGAGGGGGTTCACGAGCAGTACTTC. V is TRBV19 and J is TRBJ2-7; 10 bases match TRBD2. CDR3 length: 15 amino acids. Germline V gene data show CDR1 as LNHDA and CDR2 as SQIVND (reference sequence). J lost 5 bases, V lost 6 bases, and 10 bases had no gene match.

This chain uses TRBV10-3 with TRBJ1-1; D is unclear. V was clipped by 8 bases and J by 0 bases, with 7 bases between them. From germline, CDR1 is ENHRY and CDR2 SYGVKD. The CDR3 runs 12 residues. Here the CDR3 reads CAIGPLNTEAFF. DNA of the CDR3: TGTGCCATCGGCCCGTTGAACACTGAAGCTTTCTTT.

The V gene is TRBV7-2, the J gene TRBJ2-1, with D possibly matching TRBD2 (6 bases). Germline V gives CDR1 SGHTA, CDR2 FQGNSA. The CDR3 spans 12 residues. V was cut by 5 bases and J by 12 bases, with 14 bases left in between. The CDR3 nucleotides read TGTGCCAGCAGCCAAAGGGACTTTCCGCAGTTCTTC. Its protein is CASSQRDFPQFF. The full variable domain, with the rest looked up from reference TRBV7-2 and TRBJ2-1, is GAGVSQSPSNKVTEKGKDVELRCDPISGHTALYWYRQSLGQGLEFLIYFQGNSAPDKSGLPSDRFSAERTGGSVSTLTIQRTQQEDSAVYLCASSQRDFPQFFGPGTRLTVL.

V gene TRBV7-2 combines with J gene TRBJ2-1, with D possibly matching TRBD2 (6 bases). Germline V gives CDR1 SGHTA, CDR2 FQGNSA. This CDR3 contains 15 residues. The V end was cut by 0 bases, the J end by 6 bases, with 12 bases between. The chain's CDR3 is CASSLALGGINEQFF. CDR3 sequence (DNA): TGTGCCAGCAGCTTAGCGCTCGGCGGGATCAATGAGCAGTTCTTC.

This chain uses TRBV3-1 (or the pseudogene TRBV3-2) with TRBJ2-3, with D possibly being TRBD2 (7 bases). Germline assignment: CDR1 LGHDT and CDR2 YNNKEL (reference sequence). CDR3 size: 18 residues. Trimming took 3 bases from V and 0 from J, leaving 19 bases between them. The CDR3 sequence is CASSQGGYRAISTDTQYF. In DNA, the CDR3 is TGTGCCAGCAGCCAGGGGGGGTACAGGGCGATTAGCACAGATACGCAGTATTTT.

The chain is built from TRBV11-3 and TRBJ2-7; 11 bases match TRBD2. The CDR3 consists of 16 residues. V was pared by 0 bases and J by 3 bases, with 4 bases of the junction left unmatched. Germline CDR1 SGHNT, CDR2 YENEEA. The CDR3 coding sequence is TGTGCCAGCAGCTTAGAGACTAGCGGGACTAACTACGAGCAGTACTTC. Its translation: CASSLETSGTNYEQYF.

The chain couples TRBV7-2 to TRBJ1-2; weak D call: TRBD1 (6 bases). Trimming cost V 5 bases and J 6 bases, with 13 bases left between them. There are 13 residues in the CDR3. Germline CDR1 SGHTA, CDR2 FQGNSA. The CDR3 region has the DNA TGTGCCAGCAGCCTGGCGGGGGGCAATGGCTACACCTTC. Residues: CASSLAGGNGYTF.

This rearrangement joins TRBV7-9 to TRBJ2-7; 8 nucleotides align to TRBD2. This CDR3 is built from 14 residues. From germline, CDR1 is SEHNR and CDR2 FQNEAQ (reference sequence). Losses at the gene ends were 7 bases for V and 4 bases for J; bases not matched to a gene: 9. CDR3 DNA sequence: TGTGCCAGCATCGGCCAGCGGGAGAGATACGAGCAGTACTTC. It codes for CASIGQRERYEQYF.

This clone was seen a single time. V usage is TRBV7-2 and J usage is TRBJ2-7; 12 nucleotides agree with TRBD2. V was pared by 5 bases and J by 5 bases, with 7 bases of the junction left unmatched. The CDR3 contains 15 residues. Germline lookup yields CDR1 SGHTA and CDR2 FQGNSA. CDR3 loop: CASSPSSGRDHEQYF. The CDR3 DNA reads TGTGCCAGCAGCCCCTCTAGCGGGAGGGATCACGAGCAGTACTTC.

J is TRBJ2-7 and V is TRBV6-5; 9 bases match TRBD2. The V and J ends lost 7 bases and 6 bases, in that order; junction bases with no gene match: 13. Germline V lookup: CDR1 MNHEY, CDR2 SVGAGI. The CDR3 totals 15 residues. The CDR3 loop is CASIKAGTSLTEQYF. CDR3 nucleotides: TGTGCCAGCATTAAGGCCGGGACTAGCTTAACCGAGCAGTACTTC.

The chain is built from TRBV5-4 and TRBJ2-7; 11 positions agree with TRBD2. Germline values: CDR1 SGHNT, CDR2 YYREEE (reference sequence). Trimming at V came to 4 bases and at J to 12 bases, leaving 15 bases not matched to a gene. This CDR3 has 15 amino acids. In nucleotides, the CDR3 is TGTGCCAGCAGCCGGGAGGGACTAGCGGAAAAACGGCCGTACTTC. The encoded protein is CASSREGLAEKRPYF.

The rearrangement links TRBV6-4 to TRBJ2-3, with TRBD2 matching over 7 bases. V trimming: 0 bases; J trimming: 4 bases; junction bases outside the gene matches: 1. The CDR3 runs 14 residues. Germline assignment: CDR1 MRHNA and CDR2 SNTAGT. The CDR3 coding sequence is TGTGCCAGCAGTGACTCGCGGGAGCCAGATACGCAGTATTTT. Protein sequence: CASSDSREPDTQYF.

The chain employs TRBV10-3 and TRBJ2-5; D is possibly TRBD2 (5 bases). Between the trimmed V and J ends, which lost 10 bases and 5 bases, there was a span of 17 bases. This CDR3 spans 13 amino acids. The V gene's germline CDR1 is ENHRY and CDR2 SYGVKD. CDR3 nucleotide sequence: TGTGCCACCCTTCCGGGGTACGGGGAGACCCAGTACTTC. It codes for CATLPGYGETQYF.

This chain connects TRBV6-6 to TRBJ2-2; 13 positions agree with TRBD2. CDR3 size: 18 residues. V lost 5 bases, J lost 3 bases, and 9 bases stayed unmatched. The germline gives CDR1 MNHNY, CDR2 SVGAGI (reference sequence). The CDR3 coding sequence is TGTGCCAGCAGTCGATGGACTAGCGGGAGAGGGGACACCGGGGAGCTGTTTTTT. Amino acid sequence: CASSRWTSGRGDTGELFF.

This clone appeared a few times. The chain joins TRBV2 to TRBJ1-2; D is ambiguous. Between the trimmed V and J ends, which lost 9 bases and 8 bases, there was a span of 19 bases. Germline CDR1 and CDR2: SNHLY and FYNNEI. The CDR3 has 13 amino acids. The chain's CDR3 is CASSLSVLSGYTF. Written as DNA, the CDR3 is TGTGCCAGTAGCCTTTCTGTGCTGTCCGGCTACACCTTC. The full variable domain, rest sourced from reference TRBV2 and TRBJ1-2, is EPEVTQTPSHQVTQMGQEVILRCVPISNHLYFYWYRQILGQKVEFLVSFYNNEISEKSEIFDDQFSVERPDGSNFTLKIRSTKLEDSAMYFCASSLSVLSGYTFGSGTRLTVV.

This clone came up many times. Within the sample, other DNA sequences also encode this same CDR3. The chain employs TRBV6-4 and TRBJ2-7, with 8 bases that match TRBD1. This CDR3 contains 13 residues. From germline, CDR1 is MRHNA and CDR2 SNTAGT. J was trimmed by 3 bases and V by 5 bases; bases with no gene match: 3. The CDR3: CASSRGQGYEQYF. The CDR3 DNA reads TGTGCCAGCAGTCGCGGACAGGGCTACGAGCAGTACTTC.